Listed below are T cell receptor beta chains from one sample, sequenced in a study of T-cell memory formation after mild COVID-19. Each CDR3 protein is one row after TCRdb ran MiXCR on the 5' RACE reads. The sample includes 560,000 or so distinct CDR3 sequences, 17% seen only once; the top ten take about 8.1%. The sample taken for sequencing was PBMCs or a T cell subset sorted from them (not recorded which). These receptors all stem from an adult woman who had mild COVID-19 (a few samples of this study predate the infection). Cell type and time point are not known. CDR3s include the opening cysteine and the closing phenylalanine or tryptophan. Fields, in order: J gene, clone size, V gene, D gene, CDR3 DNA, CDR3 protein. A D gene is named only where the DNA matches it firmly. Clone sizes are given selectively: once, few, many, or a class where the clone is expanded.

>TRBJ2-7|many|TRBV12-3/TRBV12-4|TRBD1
TGTGCCAGCAGTCCCCGGACAGGGGCTAGCAGCGAGCAGTACTTC
CASSPRTGASSEQYF
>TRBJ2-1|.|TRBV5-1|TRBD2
TGCGCCAGCAGCTTGGACCTAGCGGGAGGGAATGAGCAGTTCTTC
CASSLDLAGGNEQFF
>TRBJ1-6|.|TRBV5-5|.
TGTGCCAGCAGCTTGGGAGTAGTGATTAATTCACCCCTCCACTTT
CASSLGVVINSPLHF
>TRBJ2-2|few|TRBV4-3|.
TGCGCCAGCAGCCAAGATCGCAGCGGACCAACCGGGGAGCTGTTTTTT
CASSQDRSGPTGELFF
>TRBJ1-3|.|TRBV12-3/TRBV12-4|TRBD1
TGTGCCAGCAGTCACCAGGGGGTCGGAAACACCATATATTTT
CASSHQGVGNTIYF
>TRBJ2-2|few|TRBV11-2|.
TGTGCCAGCAGCCCCACCAGACTAAGCCCCGGGGAGCTGTTTTTT
CASSPTRLSPGELFF
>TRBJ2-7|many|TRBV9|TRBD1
TGTGCCAGCAGCCCACTCGCGGGACAGGAAGCCGAGCAGTACTTC
CASSPLAGQEAEQYF
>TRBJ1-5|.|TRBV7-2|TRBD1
TGTGCCAGCAGCCCTACAGGGGAACAGCCCCAGCATTTT
CASSPTGEQPQHF
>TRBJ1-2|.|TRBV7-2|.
TGTGCCAGCAGCTCCGGGACATTCTATGGCTACACCTTC
CASSSGTFYGYTF
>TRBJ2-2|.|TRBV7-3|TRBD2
TGTGCCAGCAGCCAAGGGCGACTAGCGGGGAACACCGGGGAGCTGTTTTTT
CASSQGRLAGNTGELFF
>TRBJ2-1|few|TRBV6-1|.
TGTGCCAGCAGTGAACCTTCCCGGGGGATTTGGGCTGAGCAGTTCTTC
CASSEPSRGIWAEQFF
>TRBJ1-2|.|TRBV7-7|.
TGTGCCAGCAGCTTAGCGCCAGGCTCCTATGGCTACACCTTC
CASSLAPGSYGYTF
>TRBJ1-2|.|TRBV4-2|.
TGTGCCAGCAGCCAAGATCCGGGGGGCGTCCGCTATGGCTACACCTTC
CASSQDPGGVRYGYTF
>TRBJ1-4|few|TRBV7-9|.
TGTGCCAGCAGCTTAGGGACAAGTCGTGGGTATGAAAAACTGTTTTTT
CASSLGTSRGYEKLFF
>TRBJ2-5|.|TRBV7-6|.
TGTGCCAGCAGCTTTCGACAGTTAGTGGAGACCCAGTACTTC
CASSFRQLVETQYF
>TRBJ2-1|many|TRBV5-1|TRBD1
TGCGCCAGCACCGGACAGGGGGTTATAGGATACAATGAGCAGTTCTTC
CASTGQGVIGYNEQFF
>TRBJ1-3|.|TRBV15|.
TGTGCCACCAGCAGAGATTCCGACGGGCTACACTCTGGAAACACCATATATTTT
CATSRDSDGLHSGNTIYF